These T cell receptor beta chains were read from a single sample in a study of beta chain features in type 1 diabetes. Some clones are missing from TCRdb's copy, which holds only in-frame ones; the method was immunoSEQ multiplex PCR. The sample holds 55,000 to 80,000 clones; roughly half are singletons and the top ten take about 0.74%. The specimen sequenced was central memory CD4+ T cells from blood. These TCRs come from a man aged 30 to 39 with type 1 diabetes. The CDR3 runs from the conserved cysteine through the conserved F or W. The order of the fields is D gene, CDR3 length, clone size, V gene, J gene, CDR3 DNA, CDR3 protein. A D gene is named only where the DNA matches it firmly. Clone size is shown for a subset of rows, as once, few, many or a class of expanded clone.

TRBD2	16	NA	TRBV19	TRBJ2-1	TGTGCCAGTAGCTTATCTAGCGGGAGGTCCTACAATGAGCAGTTCTTC	CASSLSSGRSYNEQFF
NA	14	NA	TRBV6-6	TRBJ1-2	TGTGCCAGCAGTTACGGGGGGAGGACCGATGGCTACACCTTC	CASSYGGRTDGYTF
TRBD2	15	few	TRBV27	TRBJ2-5	TGTGCCAGCAGCCCCAATGCGGGAGGACAAGAGACCCAGTACTTC	CASSPNAGGQETQYF
NA	16	NA	TRBV5-1	TRBJ2-7	TGCGCCAGCAGCTTGGGGTTGAGCGGGTCTTACTACGAGCAGTACTTC	CASSLGLSGSYYEQYF
NA	17	few	TRBV5-5	TRBJ2-2	TGTGCCAGCAGCTTGGGGCCAGCGCCTATCAACACCGGGGAGCTGTTTTTT	CASSLGPAPINTGELFF
NA	16	NA	TRBV4-1	TRBJ2-3	TGCGCCAGCAGCCAAGATCTTGACGGGGGCACAGATACGCAGTATTTT	CASSQDLDGGTDTQYF
TRBD1	14	NA	TRBV25-1	TRBJ1-5	TGTGCCAGCAGTGCCGGGACAGCGCGACAGCCCCAGCATTTT	CASSAGTARQPQHF
NA	14	few	TRBV5-1	TRBJ1-2	TGCGCCAGCAGCTTGGTGGCAGGGGCCGGTGGCTACACCTTC	CASSLVAGAGGYTF
NA	16	NA	TRBV4-2	TRBJ2-7	TGTGCCAGCAGCCAAGTTGGATACGGCGTCGTCGGGGAGCAGTACTTC	CASSQVGYGVVGEQYF
TRBD1	15	NA	TRBV12-5	TRBJ2-7	TGTGCTAGTGGCCGGGGACAGGGGATCTCCTACGAGCAGTACTTC	CASGRGQGISYEQYF
TRBD2	17	few	TRBV15	TRBJ2-1	TGTGCCACCAGCAGAGAGGCTAGCGGGGGGCTTTTGAATGAGCAGTTCTTC	CATSREASGGLLNEQFF
NA	14	NA	TRBV28	TRBJ2-5	TGTGCCAGCAGTGTACAGACTAGAAGGGAGACCCAGTACTTC	CASSVQTRRETQYF
TRBD1	15	NA	TRBV7-9	TRBJ2-2	TGTGCCAGCAGCGGGGGACAGGGGAGCACCGGGGAGCTGTTTTTT	CASSGGQGSTGELFF
NA	13	NA	TRBV6-8	TRBJ2-7	TGTGCCAGCAGTTACGGCCGGGTCTACGAGCAGTACTTC	CASSYGRVYEQYF
NA	15	few	TRBV2	TRBJ1-1	TGTGCCAGCAGTGAAACCCAGGCTTTGAACACTGAAGCTTTCTTT	CASSETQALNTEAFF
NA	17	NA	TRBV4-1	TRBJ2-7	TGCGCCAGCAGCCAGCTGGACATGGGGCTGTCGACCTACGAGCAGTACTTC	CASSQLDMGLSTYEQYF
NA	15	NA	TRBV2	TRBJ2-7	TGTGCCAGCACCTTAACTCCTACGGGGGTGTACGAGCAGTACTTC	CASTLTPTGVYEQYF
NA	15	NA	TRBV30	TRBJ2-7	TGTGCCTGGAGTGTAGGGGGGGTGAGCTCCTACGAGCAGTACTTC	CAWSVGGVSSYEQYF
NA	14	few	TRBV30	TRBJ1-6	TGTGCCTGGAGTGTCGTCTCACGGAATTCACCCCTCCACTTT	CAWSVVSRNSPLHF
TRBD1	16	NA	TRBV5-4	TRBJ2-7	TGTGCCAGCAGCCTAACCTCGGACAGGAGCTCCTACGAGCAGTACTTC	CASSLTSDRSSYEQYF
TRBD2	14	NA	TRBV5-1	TRBJ2-5	TGCGCCAGCAGCGCGACTAGCGGGAGTGAGACCCAGTACTTC	CASSATSGSETQYF
TRBD1	16	NA	TRBV11-3	TRBJ1-1	TGTGCCAGCAGCTTAGGGGACAGGGGGTTGGGCACTGAAGCTTTCTTT	CASSLGDRGLGTEAFF
TRBD2	12	NA	TRBV29-1	TRBJ2-2	TGCAGCGTTGCGGGGGGGGCCGGGGAGCTGTTTTTT	CSVAGGAGELFF
NA	14	once	TRBV5-1	TRBJ1-4	TGCGCCAGCAGCCCTCAGGGTACTAATGAAAAACTGTTTTTT	CASSPQGTNEKLFF
TRBD1	17	NA	TRBV4-1	TRBJ1-3	TGCGCCAGCAGCCTTCGACAGGGATCCAACTCTGGAAACACCATATATTTT	CASSLRQGSNSGNTIYF
TRBD2	17	NA	TRBV7-2	TRBJ2-7	TGTGCCAGCAGCCCAGGACTAGCGGGAGGGAAGACCTACGAGCAGTACTTC	CASSPGLAGGKTYEQYF
NA	14	few	TRBV21-1	TRBJ1-1	TGTGCCAGCAGTAGACAGGCCCCTAACACTGAAGCTTTCTTT	CASSRQAPNTEAFF
NA	12	NA	TRBV21-1	TRBJ2-7	TGTGCCAGCAGAGGACAGTGTCGCGAGCAGTACTTC	CASRGQCREQYF
NA	13	few	TRBV7-2	TRBJ1-5	TGTGCCAGCAGCACTGGCGGGGATCAGCCCCAGCATTTT	CASSTGGDQPQHF
TRBD1	14	NA	TRBV5-1	TRBJ2-7	TGCGCCAGCACGCGCGGACAGGGAGCCTACGAGCAGTACTTC	CASTRGQGAYEQYF
TRBD2	15	NA	TRBV15	TRBJ2-3	TGTGCCACCAGCAGGCTAGCGGGAGCGGTAGATACGCAGTATTTT	CATSRLAGAVDTQYF
NA	11	few	TRBV6-1	TRBJ2-2	TGTGCCAGCAGTGGAGCCGGGGAGCTGTTTTTT	CASSGAGELFF
TRBD2	16	few	TRBV5-1	TRBJ2-3	TGCGCCAGCAGCATGGTCCGGACTAGTGCTTTGGATACGCAGTATTTT	CASSMVRTSALDTQYF
TRBD2	15	few	TRBV7-2	TRBJ2-1	TGTGCCAGCAGCCCACTAGCGGGAGTACGGGGTGAGCAGTTCTTC	CASSPLAGVRGEQFF
NA	16	NA	TRBV5-8	TRBJ1-1	TGTGCCAGCAGCTCGGACAGAAACCCACTAAGGACTGAAGCTTTCTTT	CASSSDRNPLRTEAFF
TRBD2	18	NA	TRBV18	TRBJ2-5	TGTGCCAGCTCACCCCTGGGGTCTAGCGGGGGATCCCAAGAGACCCAGTACTTC	CASSPLGSSGGSQETQYF
TRBD1	12	NA	TRBV29-1	TRBJ2-2	TGCAGCGTTGGGACAGGCACCGGGGAGCTGTTTTTT	CSVGTGTGELFF
TRBD1	16	NA	TRBV18	TRBJ2-7	TGTGCCAGCTCACAAAGTCGTGGGACAGCCTCCTACGAGCAGTACTTC	CASSQSRGTASYEQYF
TRBD1	14	NA	TRBV7-9	TRBJ2-7	TGTGCCAGCAGGAACCTGGGACAGTCCTACGAGCAGTACTTC	CASRNLGQSYEQYF
TRBD2	15	NA	TRBV7-2	TRBJ2-7	TGTGCCAGCAGTCCAACTAGCGGGAGTTTTTACGAGCAGTACTTC	CASSPTSGSFYEQYF